This T cell receptor beta chain was found in a study of shared T cell receptors in the human thymus. Libraries were prepared by immunoSEQ multiplex PCR; TCRdb keeps only in-frame clonotypes and omits some of them. The sample consists of 500,000 to 550,000 clones, approximately 80% of them appearing once. J gave up 3 bases and V 0 bases, and 8 bases lay outside the gene matches. CDR3 length equals 19 residues. Germline CDR1 LNHNV, CDR2 YYDKDF (reference sequence). The same sample was also studied in work on human thymus T cells. That source reports: The source of the thymus tissue was resections taken during corrective heart surgery. Thymic TCR repertoires of unrelated people reportedly overlapped highly.

This chain links TRBV15 with TRBJ2-1; TRBD2 matches 13 bases. The clonotype was recovered from a boy younger than two with a congenital heart defect. Sequenced input: thymocytes. The CDR3 DNA sequence: TGTGCCACCAGCAGAGAGGGGGTTAGGACTAGCGGGAGCTACAATGAGCAGTTCTTC. Residues: CATSREGVRTSGSYNEQFF.